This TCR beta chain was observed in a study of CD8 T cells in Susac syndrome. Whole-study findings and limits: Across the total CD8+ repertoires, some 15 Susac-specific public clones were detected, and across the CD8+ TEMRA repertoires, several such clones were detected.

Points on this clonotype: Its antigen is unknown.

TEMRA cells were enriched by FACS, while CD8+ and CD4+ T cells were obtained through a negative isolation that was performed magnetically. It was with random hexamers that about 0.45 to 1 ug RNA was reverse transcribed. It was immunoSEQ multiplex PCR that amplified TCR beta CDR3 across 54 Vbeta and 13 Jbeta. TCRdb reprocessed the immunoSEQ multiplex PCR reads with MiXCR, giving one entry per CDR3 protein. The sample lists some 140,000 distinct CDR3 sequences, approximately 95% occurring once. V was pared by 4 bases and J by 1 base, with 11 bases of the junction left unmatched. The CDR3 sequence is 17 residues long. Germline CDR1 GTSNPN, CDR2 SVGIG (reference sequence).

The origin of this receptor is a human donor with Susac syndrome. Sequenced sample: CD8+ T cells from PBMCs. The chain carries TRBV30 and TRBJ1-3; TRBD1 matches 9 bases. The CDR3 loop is CAWILNRDRVSGNTIYF. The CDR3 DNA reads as TGTGCCTGGATATTAAACCGGGACAGGGTATCTGGAAACACCATATATTTT. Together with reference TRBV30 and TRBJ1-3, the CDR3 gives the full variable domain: SQTIHQWPATLVQPVGSPLSLECTVEGTSNPNLYWYRQAAGRGLQLLFYSVGIGQISSEVPQNLSASRPQDRQFILSSKKLLLSDSGFYLCAWILNRDRVSGNTIYFGEGSWLTVV.